These 18 T cell receptor beta chains were all obtained from the same sample, sequenced in a study of blood T cell repertoires in COVID-19. Generated by immunoSEQ multiplex PCR, the TCRdb table keeps only in-frame clones and is missing some. Here the sample spans approximately 170,000 clones, around four fifths being singletons. Sequenced sample: peripheral blood. These TCRs come from a woman aged 80 or over with COVID-19, enrolled during active disease.

The V call is TRBV3-1 (or the pseudogene TRBV3-2), the J call TRBJ2-3; 7 bases match TRBD2. From germline, CDR1 is LGHDT and CDR2 YNNKEL (reference sequence). The CDR3 spans 14 residues. The V segment lost 5 bases and the J segment 3 bases; nucleotides outside the gene matches: 5. The CDR3 protein is CASSEGRVTDTQYF. The DNA for the CDR3 is TGTGCCAGCAGCGAAGGGAGGGTAACAGATACGCAGTATTTT.

The count of this clone is one. The genes are TRBV5-1 and TRBJ2-3, with 10 bases that match TRBD1. This CDR3 spans 15 amino acids. The V segment lost 5 bases and the J segment 3 bases; nucleotides outside the gene matches: 6. In germline, CDR1 is SGHRS, CDR2 YFSETQ. In DNA, the CDR3 is TGCGCCAGCAGGCCCGGGACAGGGGCAACAGATACGCAGTATTTT. It is translated as CASRPGTGATDTQYF.

The chain carries TRBV3-1 (or the pseudogene TRBV3-2) and TRBJ1-5; no firm D call. V was pared by 1 base and J by 4 bases, with 8 bases between. This CDR3 contains 14 residues. Germline CDR1 reads LGHDT; CDR2 reads YNNKEL (reference sequence). The CDR3 region has the DNA TGTGCCAGCAGCCAAGTACTTTCTAATCAGCCCCAGCATTTT. It encodes CASSQVLSNQPQHF.

This chain connects TRBV7-8 to TRBJ2-2; D not resolved. CDR1 SGHVS and CDR2 FQNEAQ come from the germline V gene. V was shortened by 2 bases and J by 1 base, with 11 bases between the two germline ends. CDR3 size: 16 residues. The CDR3 region is CASSLRAAQNTGELFF. In DNA, the CDR3 is TGTGCCAGCAGCTTACGAGCCGCCCAGAACACCGGGGAGCTGTTTTTT.

This clone was recorded once. The chain employs TRBV7-6 and TRBJ2-5, with 9 bases lining up with TRBD1. The CDR3 length is 19 residues. The J segment lost 2 bases and the V segment lost 7 bases, leaving 20 bases of the junction unmatched. Looked up from germline, CDR1 is SGHVS and CDR2 is FNYEAQ. This CDR3 reads CASNRPKPGTGIIQETQYF. CDR3 DNA sequence: TGTGCCAGCAACCGCCCCAAACCCGGGACAGGGATAATTCAAGAGACCCAGTACTTC.

The chain combines TRBV6-1 with TRBJ2-5; maybe TRBD2 (7 bases). The germline V gene encodes CDR1 MNHNS and CDR2 SASEGT. The CDR3 contains 16 residues. Trimming removed 2 bases from V and 5 bases from J, with 18 bases in between. The CDR3 reads CASSESSAGARETQYF. In DNA, the CDR3 is TGTGCCAGCAGTGAAAGCTCGGCGGGGGCCAGGGAGACCCAGTACTTC.

The chain joins TRBV5-1 to TRBJ2-7; 8 bases line up with TRBD1. CDR1 is SGHRS and CDR2 is YFSETQ in the germline V gene. This CDR3 comprises 15 residues. The ends lost 4 bases at V and 2 bases at J; junction bases unmatched: 8. The CDR3 coding sequence is TGCGCCAGCAGCCTGCACAGGGGGAATACCTACGAGCAGTACTTC. Translated, it gives CASSLHRGNTYEQYF. Using reference TRBV5-1 and TRBJ2-7 for the parts outside the CDR3, the full variable domain is KAGVTQTPRYLIKTRGQQVTLSCSPISGHRSVSWYQQTPGQGLQFLFEYFSETQRNKGNFPGRFSGRQFSNSRSEMNVSTLELGDSALYLCASSLHRGNTYEQYFGPGTRLTVT.

CDR3 protein: CASSFAGGTQETQYF. DNA for the CDR3: TGTGCCAGCAGTTTCGCGGGGGGAACACAAGAGACCCAGTACTTC. V and J are TRBV6-5 and TRBJ2-5, with 8 bases matching TRBD2. Unmatched junction bases numbered 6, after V lost 4 bases and J lost 2 bases. This CDR3 comprises 15 residues. Germline lookup yields CDR1 MNHEY and CDR2 SVGAGI.

The chain is built from TRBV6-5 and TRBJ2-3; D may be TRBD1 (6 bases). Trimming shortened V by 2 bases and J by 4 bases, and 13 bases separated the two germline ends. Germline-derived CDR1 and CDR2 are MNHEY and SVGAGI. This CDR3 comprises 15 residues. The CDR3: CASSYGGHPSDTQYF. The CDR3 DNA follows: TGTGCCAGCAGTTACGGGGGCCATCCTTCAGATACGCAGTATTTT.

V is TRBV6-5 and J is TRBJ1-1; D is perhaps TRBD1 (5 bases). This CDR3 comprises 13 residues. CDR1 MNHEY and CDR2 SVGAGI come from the germline V gene. The V gene lost 2 bases and the J gene lost 4 bases, with 8 bases spanning the gap. The CDR3 spells CASSYGGVTEAFF. CDR3 DNA sequence: TGTGCCAGCAGTTACGGGGGGGTCACTGAAGCTTTCTTT.

The chain links TRBV7-8 to TRBJ1-2, with 11 bases lining up with TRBD1. Germline V gene lookup returns CDR1 SGHVS and CDR2 FQNEAQ. V shed 5 bases and J 8 bases; nucleotides not matched to a gene: 7. This CDR3 region has 14 residues. CDR3 sequence (DNA): TGTGCCAGCAGCCTCGGACAGGGGGCAGGAGGCTACACCTTC. It encodes CASSLGQGAGGYTF.

The genes are TRBV7-9 and TRBJ2-3; TRBD1 agrees at 7 bases. Per germline, CDR1 SEHNR and CDR2 FQNEAQ (reference sequence). The CDR3 has 15 residues. J was trimmed by 2 bases and V by 3 bases; bases with no gene match: 5. This CDR3 reads CASSFRTGHTDTQYF. The CDR3 DNA is TGTGCCAGCAGCTTTCGGACAGGACACACAGATACGCAGTATTTT.

As to this clone: The sample holds other DNA sequences that translate to the same CDR3. The rearrangement links TRBV5-1 to TRBJ1-1, with no clear D. V was clipped by 2 bases and J by 2 bases, with 7 bases between them. CDR3 size: 13 residues. Germline lookup yields CDR1 SGHRS and CDR2 YFSETQ. As DNA, the CDR3 is TGCGCCAGCAGCTTTGTGAGTAACACTGAAGCTTTCTTT. This encodes CASSFVSNTEAFF.

The chain has TRBV29-1 and TRBJ2-1; 7 nucleotides align to TRBD2. Trimming took 6 bases from V and 5 from J; bases not matched to a gene: 10. The CDR3 totals 14 residues. CDR1 and CDR2 (germline): SQVTM, ANQGSEA. This chain's CDR3 is CSVGEGGGNNEQFF. The CDR3 DNA reads as TGCAGCGTGGGGGAGGGTGGGGGAAACAATGAGCAGTTCTTC.

J is TRBJ2-5 and V is TRBV28; D gene ambiguous. Germline V gives CDR1 MDHEN, CDR2 SYDVKM. Trimming left V 6 bases short and J 7 bases short, with 15 bases between. This CDR3 has 13 residues. CDR3: CASSSTTPGTQYF. DNA of the CDR3: TGTGCCAGCAGCTCAACAACCCCGGGGACCCAGTACTTC.

The rearrangement uses TRBV28 and TRBJ1-1; D is perhaps TRBD1 (6 bases). Germline CDR1 and CDR2: MDHEN and SYDVKM. Trimming cost V 6 bases and J 4 bases, with 24 bases left between them. The CDR3 has 17 residues. This chain's CDR3 is CASRMGTGFQGVTEAFF. CDR3 sequence (DNA): TGTGCCAGCAGGATGGGAACAGGGTTTCAGGGTGTCACTGAAGCTTTCTTT. Full variable domain (remainder filled in from reference TRBV28 and TRBJ1-1): DVKVTQSSRYLVKRTGEKVFLECVQDMDHENMFWYRQDPGLGLRLIYFSYDVKMKEKGDIPEGYSVSREKKERFSLILESASTNQTSMYLCASRMGTGFQGVTEAFFGQGTRLTVV.

The gene calls are TRBV2 and TRBJ2-2, with D possibly TRBD1 on 6 matching bases. CDR1 and CDR2 (germline): SNHLY, FYNNEI. The CDR3 has 16 residues. V was shortened by 4 bases and J by 1 base, with 13 bases between the two germline ends. The CDR3: CASSASGAQNTGELFF. CDR3 DNA sequence: TGTGCCAGCAGTGCCTCAGGGGCTCAGAACACCGGGGAGCTGTTTTTT.

V usage is TRBV6-5 and J usage is TRBJ2-7, with 10 bases matching TRBD1. This CDR3 has 14 amino acids. Germline V CDR1 and CDR2: MNHEY, SVGAGI. Trimming at V came to 6 bases and at J to 3 bases, leaving 5 bases not matched to a gene. CDR3 nucleotide sequence: TGTGCCAGCAGGGCCGGGACAGGGGTCTACGAGCAGTACTTC. Translated: CASRAGTGVYEQYF.